This T cell receptor beta chain was identified during a study of PD-1 blockade in classical Hodgkin lymphoma. Overall study: Patients got intravenous nivolumab 3 mg/kg every 2 weeks.

Using immunoSEQ multiplex PCR, the repertoire was profiled, and TCRdb retains in-frame clones only, with some absent. There are roughly 6,800 clones in the sample; around four fifths occur only once, and roughly 35% lies in the top ten. On this clone itself: Antigen: not known.

Relapses following autologous stem cell transplantation were seen in all patients, with brentuximab vedotin exposure varying. Study results and limitations: Reasons behind the repertoire differences stay unclear, perhaps disease activity or earlier therapy.

The TCR sequence derives from a human donor with classical Hodgkin lymphoma. The sample consisted of peripheral blood mononuclear cells (PBMCs), taken before the second cycle of nivolumab.

CDR3 region: CASSPFSQPRETQYF. In DNA, the CDR3 is TGTGCCAGCAGCCCCTTTTCCCAGCCTCGAGAGACCCAGTACTTC. This chain uses TRBV27 with TRBJ2-5; D unresolved. This CDR3 has 15 amino acids. Germline-derived CDR1 and CDR2 are MNHEY and SMNVEV (reference sequence). Trimming left V 6 bases short and J 4 bases short, with 18 bases between.